The entry that follows covers one T cell receptor beta chain sequence. Its antigen is unidentified. The CDR3 does not end in the conserved phenylalanine or tryptophan, so this is likely a read error. This sample stems from a study of type 1 regulatory T cells. For the study at large: T-allo10 is a Tr1-enriched, alloantigen-specific CD4 T cell product made in vitro. Study findings and constraints: Compared with non-Tr1 cells, Tr1 cells showed a narrower TCR repertoire.

V trimming: 0 bases; J trimming: 2 bases; junction bases outside the gene matches: 4. The CDR3 is made up of 16 amino acids. CDR1 is SGHRS, CDR2 YFSETQ, per germline. TCRdb ran MiXCR on the reads and lists one entry per CDR3 protein. Among tens of thousands of distinct CDR3 sequences, 60% to 80% were seen once, and the ten largest hold 1.5% to 2%. The V and J genes are TRBV5-1 and TRBJ2-3, with 9 bases matching TRBD2. Sequencing used cultured non-Tr1 T cells, either the whole culture or a sorted T cell fraction (not recorded which). The source of this sequence is a human donor in good health. CDR3 nucleotides: TGCGCCAGCAGCTTGGGACTAGCGGAGCACACAGATACGCAGTATTTG. Translation: CASSLGLAEHTDTQYL.